This T cell receptor beta chain was recorded in a study of shared clonotypes between healthy human individuals. Between the trimmed V and J ends, which lost 6 bases and 8 bases, there was a span of 8 bases. The CDR3 extends over 11 amino acids. In germline, CDR1 is SEHNR, CDR2 FQNEAQ (reference sequence). Assay runs were performed at deep level. Profiling relied on immunoSEQ multiplex PCR, and the TCRdb table lists in-frame clones only, not all of them. In the table there are more than 450,000 clones, 79% of which are singletons. The TCR comes from a woman aged 40 to 50 in good health. Some clones in this sample may be carry-over from other donors' samples. This chain joins TRBV7-9 and TRBJ2-1, with D uncertain. Input material: PBMCs. The CDR3 DNA sequence: TGTGCCAGCAGTAGGATGGATGAGCAGTTCTTC. It codes for CASSRMDEQFF.